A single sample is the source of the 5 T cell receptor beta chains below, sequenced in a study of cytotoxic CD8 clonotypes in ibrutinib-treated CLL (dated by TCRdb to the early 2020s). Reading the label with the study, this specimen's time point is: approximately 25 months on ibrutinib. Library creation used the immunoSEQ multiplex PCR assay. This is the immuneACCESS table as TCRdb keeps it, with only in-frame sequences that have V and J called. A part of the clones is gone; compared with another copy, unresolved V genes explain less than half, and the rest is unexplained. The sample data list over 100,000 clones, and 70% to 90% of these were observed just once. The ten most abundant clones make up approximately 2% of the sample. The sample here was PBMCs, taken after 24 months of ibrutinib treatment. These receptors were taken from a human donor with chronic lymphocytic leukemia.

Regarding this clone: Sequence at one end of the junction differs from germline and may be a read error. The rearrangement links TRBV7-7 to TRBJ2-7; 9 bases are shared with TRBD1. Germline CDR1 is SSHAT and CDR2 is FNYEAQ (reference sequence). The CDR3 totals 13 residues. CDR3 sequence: CASSSDRGDPPYF. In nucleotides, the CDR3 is TGTGCTAGCAGCTCGGACAGGGGTGATCCTCCGTACTTC.

CDR3 in amino acids: CASSLEVGEQYF. In DNA form, the CDR3 reads TGCGCCAGCAGCTTGGAGGTGGGAGAGCAGTACTTC. The rearrangement uses TRBV5-1 and TRBJ2-7; D ambiguous. Per the germline V gene, CDR1 is SGHRS and CDR2 is YFSETQ. This CDR3 spans 12 amino acids. V lost 0 bases to trimming and J lost 7 bases, with 8 bases between them. The full variable domain, rest sourced from reference TRBV5-1 and TRBJ2-7, is KAGVTQTPRYLIKTRGQQVTLSCSPISGHRSVSWYQQTPGQGLQFLFEYFSETQRNKGNFPGRFSGRQFSNSRSEMNVSTLELGDSALYLCASSLEVGEQYFGPGTRLTVT.

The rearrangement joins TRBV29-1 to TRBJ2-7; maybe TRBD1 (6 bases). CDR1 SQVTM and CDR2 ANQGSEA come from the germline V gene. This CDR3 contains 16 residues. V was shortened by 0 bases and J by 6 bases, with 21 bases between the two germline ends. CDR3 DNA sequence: TGCAGCGTTGAAGAAGGGACACGGATAGAAGGGGGCGAGCAGTACTTC. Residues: CSVEEGTRIEGGEQYF.

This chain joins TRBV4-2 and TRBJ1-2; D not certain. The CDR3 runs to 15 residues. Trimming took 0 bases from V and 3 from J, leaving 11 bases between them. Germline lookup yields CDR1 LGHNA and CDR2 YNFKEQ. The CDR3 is CASSQDRGGDYGYTF. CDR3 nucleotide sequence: TGTGCCAGCAGCCAAGATCGGGGAGGTGACTATGGCTACACCTTC.

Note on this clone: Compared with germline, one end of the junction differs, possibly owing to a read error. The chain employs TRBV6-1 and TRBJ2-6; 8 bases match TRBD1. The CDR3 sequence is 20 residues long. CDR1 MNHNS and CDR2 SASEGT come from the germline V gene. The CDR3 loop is CASSANKGQDPRSGANVLTF. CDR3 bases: TGTGCTAGCAGTGCAAACAAGGGACAGGACCCCAGGTCTGGGGCCAACGTCCTGACTTTC.